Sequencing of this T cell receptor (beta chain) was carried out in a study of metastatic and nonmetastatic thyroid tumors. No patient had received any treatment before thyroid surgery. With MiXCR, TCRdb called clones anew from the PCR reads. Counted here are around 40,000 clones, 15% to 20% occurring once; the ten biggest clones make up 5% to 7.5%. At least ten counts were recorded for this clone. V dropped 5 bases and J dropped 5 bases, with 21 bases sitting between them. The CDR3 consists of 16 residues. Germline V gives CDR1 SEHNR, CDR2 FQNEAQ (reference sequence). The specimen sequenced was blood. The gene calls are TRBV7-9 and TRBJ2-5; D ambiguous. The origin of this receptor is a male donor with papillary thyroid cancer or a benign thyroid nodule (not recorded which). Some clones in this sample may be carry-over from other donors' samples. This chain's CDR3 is CASSASPGLGLETQYF. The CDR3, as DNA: TGTGCCAGCAGCGCATCGCCGGGTCTTGGGTTGGAGACCCAGTACTTC.